These 8 T cell receptor beta chains share one sample of origin, sequenced in a study of tumor and adjacent non-tumor tissue in lung cancer. This sample's RNA came from whole unsorted tissue. The normal lung tissue was taken more than 3 cm from the tumor edge. A modified ARM-PCR protocol with three rounds of nested PCR amplified TCRbeta. TCRdb processed the multiplex PCR reads anew with MiXCR; each CDR3 protein has one entry. The sample includes some 68,000 distinct CDR3 sequences, around three quarters of them seen just once. The material sequenced was distant non-tumor lung tissue. The receptors originated from a man in his 60s with non-small cell lung cancer.

Note on this clonotype: A much bigger clone sits one base away, suggesting this may be a read error. V is TRBV7-3 and J is TRBJ2-1; the D gene is possibly TRBD2 (6 bases). The CDR3 consists of 13 residues. Germline V gene sequence: CDR1 SGHTA, CDR2 FQGTGA. For the CDR3, the DNA is TGTGCCAGCAGCCCCCTGGCGGGAAATGAGCTGTTCTTC. This gives the protein CASSPLAGNELFF.

Concerning this clonotype itself: At one end the junction does not follow the germline gene, possibly because of a read error. The genes are TRBV11-1 and TRBJ2-1; no clear D gene. CDR3 length equals 15 residues. Per the germline V gene, CDR1 is SGHAT and CDR2 is FQDESV (reference sequence). CDR3 nucleotide sequence: TGTACCAGTAGCCTCGACACCTATAGCACCAATGAGCAGTTCTTT. Translating gives CTSSLDTYSTNEQFF.

Of note for this clonotype: One end of the junction varies from germline; a read error may be responsible. The chain employs TRBV29-1 and TRBJ2-1; 7 positions agree with TRBD1. CDR3 length equals 16 residues. The germline gives CDR1 SQVTM, CDR2 ANQGSEA. CDR3: CSVEVPAVTGFHEQFF. Here the CDR3 DNA reads TGCAGTGTTGAAGTCCCGGCCGTGACAGGGTTCCATGAGCAGTTCTTT.

A single count supports this clonotype. This may be a read error: a much more frequent sequence differs by one nucleotide. This rearrangement joins TRBV20-1 to TRBJ2-7; 13 nucleotides agree with TRBD2. The germline V gene encodes CDR1 DFQATT and CDR2 SNEGSKA (reference sequence). The CDR3 loop spans 16 amino acids. CDR3: CNAWTSGSKNSYEQYF. The CDR3 coding sequence is TGCAATGCTTGGACTAGCGGGAGTAAGAACTCCTACGAGCAGTACTTC.

CDR3 sequence (DNA): TGTGCCAGCAGTTTCAGTTCGCACAACACCGGGGAGCTGTTTTTT. Residues: CASSFSSHNTGELFF. The V call is TRBV28, the J call TRBJ2-2, with no clear D. CDR1 MDHEN and CDR2 SYDVKM come from the germline V gene. The CDR3 totals 15 residues. With 3 bases removed from V and 2 bases from J, the gap between germline ends came to 10 bases.

Of note for this clonotype: At one end, the junction sequence differs from germline, possibly due to a read error. This chain joins TRBV11-2 and TRBJ2-7, with D unresolved. This CDR3 has 14 amino acids. Germline loops: CDR1 SGHAT, CDR2 FQNNGV. This CDR3 is CASILTDNSYEQYF. The CDR3 DNA sequence: TGTGCCAGCATCTTAACCGATAACTCCTACGAGCAGTACTTC.

Remarks on this clonotype: One end of the junction fails to match germline, which may point to a read error. The J gene is TRBJ1-5, the V gene TRBV4-2; D is ambiguous. The CDR3 has 15 residues. Germline V CDR1 and CDR2: LGHNA, YNFKEQ. The CDR3 region has the DNA TGTGCCAGCAGCCAAGACCTCATTAGCAATGAGCCCCAGCATTTT. Protein sequence: CASSQDLISNEPQHF.

Notes on this clonotype: The germline gene is not matched at one end of the junction; a read error may be the cause. DNA for the CDR3: TGCTGTGCTAGGGGACCGAACAACGAGCAATTCTTC. Translating it yields CCARGPNNEQFF. The V gene is TRBV20-1, the J gene TRBJ2-1; possibly TRBD1 or TRBD2 for D (5 bases each). The CDR3 has 12 amino acids. CDR1 and CDR2 from the germline V gene are DFQATT and SNEGSKA (reference sequence).